This T cell receptor beta chain comes out of a study of blood T cell repertoires in COVID-19. Data came from immunoSEQ multiplex PCR; TCRdb stores just in-frame clones and leaves some out. The table lists hundreds of thousands of clones, about 93% of them singletons. The CDR3 is made up of 17 amino acids. Between the trimmed V and J ends, which lost 1 base and 2 bases, there was a span of 17 bases. The germline gives CDR1 SGHRS, CDR2 YFSETQ. The TCR sequence derives from a woman younger than 35 who had recovered from COVID-19. The chain has TRBV5-1 and TRBJ2-3; a weak D match, TRBD2 (6 bases). The sample taken for sequencing was peripheral blood. The CDR3: CASSLSLPGALTDTQYF. In nucleotides, the CDR3 is TGCGCCAGCAGCTTGAGTTTACCGGGAGCTCTCACAGATACGCAGTATTTT.